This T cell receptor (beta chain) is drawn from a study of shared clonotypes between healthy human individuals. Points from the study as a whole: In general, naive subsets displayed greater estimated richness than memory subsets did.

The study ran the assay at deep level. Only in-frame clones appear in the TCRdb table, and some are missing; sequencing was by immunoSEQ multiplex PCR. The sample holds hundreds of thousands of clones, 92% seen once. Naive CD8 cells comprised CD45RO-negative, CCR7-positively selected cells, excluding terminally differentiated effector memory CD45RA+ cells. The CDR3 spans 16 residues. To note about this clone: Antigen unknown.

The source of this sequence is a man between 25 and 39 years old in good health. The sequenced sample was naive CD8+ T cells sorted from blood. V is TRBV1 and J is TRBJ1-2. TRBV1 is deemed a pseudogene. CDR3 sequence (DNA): TGCACCAGCAGGATAGGCGGTGTGCGAAAGACCTATGGCTACACCTTC. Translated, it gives CTSRIGGVRKTYGYTF.